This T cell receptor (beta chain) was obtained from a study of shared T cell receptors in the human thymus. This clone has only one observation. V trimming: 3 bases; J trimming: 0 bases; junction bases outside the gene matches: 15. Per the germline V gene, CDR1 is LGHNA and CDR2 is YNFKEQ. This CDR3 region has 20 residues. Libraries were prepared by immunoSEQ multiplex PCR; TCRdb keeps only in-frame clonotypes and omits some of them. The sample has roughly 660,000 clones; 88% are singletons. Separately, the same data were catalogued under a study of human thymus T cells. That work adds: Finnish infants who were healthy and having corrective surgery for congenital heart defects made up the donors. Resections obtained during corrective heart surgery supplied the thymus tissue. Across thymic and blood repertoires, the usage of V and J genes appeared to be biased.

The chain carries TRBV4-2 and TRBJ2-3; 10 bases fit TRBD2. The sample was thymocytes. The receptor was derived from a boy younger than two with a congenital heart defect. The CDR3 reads CASSQKGGAGTSESTDTQYF. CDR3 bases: TGTGCCAGCAGCCAGAAGGGAGGCGCTGGGACTAGCGAAAGCACAGATACGCAGTATTTT.